This TCR beta chain appears in the sequencing data of a study of cytomegalovirus exposure and HLA in healthy donors. Looking at the study overall: Early on, a data release was issued that held about 85 million unique TCRs from HLA-typed donors. Study-level points and caveats: An assumption of roughly uniform sequencing depth across donors underlay the presence/absence analyses. As a later analysis showed, a missense DCLRE1C variant was linked to trimming of TCR beta V- and J-genes.

The ends were cut back, 1 base at V and 9 bases at J, with 5 bases in the middle. Germline loops: CDR1 MGHDK, CDR2 SYGVNS. The CDR3 runs to 11 residues. PCR amplification relied on 60 Vbeta primers (plus 13 Jbeta primers). Using immunoSEQ multiplex PCR, the repertoire was profiled, and TCRdb retains in-frame clones only, with some absent. The sample lists over 150,000 clones, around 77% occurring once. A note on this clone: What it binds is unknown.

V is TRBV25-1 and J is TRBJ2-3; no firm D call. This TCR came from a woman between 18 and 29 years old in good health and CMV-seronegative. Material for sequencing was PBMCs. The CDR3 DNA is TGTGCCAGCAGTGAATTGGAGACGCAGTATTTT. It specifies CASSELETQYF. The full variable domain, with the rest looked up from reference TRBV25-1 and TRBJ2-3, is EADIYQTPRYLVIGTGKKITLECSQTMGHDKMYWYQQDPGMELHLIHYSYGVNSTEKGDLSSESTVSRIRTEHFPLTLESARPSHTSQYLCASSELETQYFGPGTRLTVL.